Presented here are 3 T cell receptor beta chains from one specimen sequenced in a study of blood T cell repertoires in COVID-19. The assay was immunoSEQ multiplex PCR, and TCRdb's table has in-frame clones only and misses some. The sample lists about 35,000 clones, almost 85% occurring once. Sequencing was carried out using peripheral blood. These receptors were collected from a man older than 75 with active or convalescent COVID-19.

This clone was found once. The V call is TRBV6-5, the J call TRBJ1-4; 7 positions agree with TRBD1. V trimming: 8 bases; J trimming: 3 bases; junction bases outside the gene matches: 3. CDR1 and CDR2 (germline): MNHEY, SVGAGI. The CDR3 is made up of 13 amino acids. The CDR3 DNA sequence: TGTGCCAGCCGGGACAGCGCTAATGAAAAACTGTTTTTT. It codes for CASRDSANEKLFF.

The rearrangement joins TRBV7-2 to TRBJ2-1; 7 bases map to TRBD2. The length of the CDR3 is 16 residues. The germline V gene encodes CDR1 SGHTA and CDR2 FQGNSA. V trimming: 1 base; J trimming: 6 bases; junction bases outside the gene matches: 9. The chain's CDR3 is CASSLVGGSAGNEQFF. Written as DNA, the CDR3 is TGTGCCAGCAGCTTAGTTGGCGGGAGCGCGGGCAATGAGCAGTTCTTC.

The chain is built from TRBV30 and TRBJ1-4; 10 bases fit TRBD1. CDR3 size: 14 residues. V was clipped by 0 bases and J by 10 bases; unmatched bases: 5. Germline CDR1 reads GTSNPN; CDR2 reads SVGIG (reference sequence). The CDR3 here is CAWSVRQGARKLFF. The CDR3 DNA reads as TGTGCCTGGAGTGTACGACAGGGGGCGAGAAAACTGTTTTTT.